These 18 T cell receptor beta chains share one sample of origin, sequenced in a study of T-cell reconstitution after alpha-beta-depleted transplantation in children. Researchers prepared the TCRbeta library using unique molecular identifiers, the study reports. From the PCR reads, TCRdb called clonotypes with MiXCR, one entry per CDR3 protein. Of some 460,000 distinct CDR3 sequences in the sample, roughly 15% were seen once. This material consisted of PBMCs, mostly from graft donor cells, taken 360 days after TCRalphabeta/CD19-depleted stem cell transplant. The receptors originated from a boy less than two years old who had a stem cell transplant for Wiskott-Aldrich syndrome, so the T cells may come from the graft donor.

There are a few counts of this clonotype. The chain has TRBV7-9 and TRBJ2-1; 12 bases map to TRBD2. The CDR3 is 16 residues long. The V gene's germline CDR1 is SEHNR and CDR2 FQNEAQ (reference sequence). With 5 bases clipped from V and 2 bases from J, the junction kept 4 bases outside the gene matches. The CDR3: CASSLPSGRAYNEQFF. In DNA form, the CDR3 reads TGTGCCAGCAGCCTCCCTAGCGGGAGGGCCTACAATGAGCAGTTCTTC. The complete variable domain, with remaining parts taken from reference TRBV7-9 and TRBJ2-1, reads DTGVSQNPRHKITKRGQNVTFRCDPISEHNRLYWYRQTLGQGPEFLTYFQNEAQLEKSRLLSDRFSAERPKGSFSTLEIQRTEQGDSAMYLCASSLPSGRAYNEQFFGPGTRLTVL.

This clonotype was seen repeatedly, ten times or more. CDR3 sequence (DNA): TGTGCCAGCAGTTTAGGGGGGGTCAATGAGCAGTTCTTC. Amino acids: CASSLGGVNEQFF. The V and J genes are TRBV12-3 or TRBV12-4 and TRBJ2-1, with D perhaps TRBD2 (6 bases). The CDR3 extends over 13 amino acids. V lost 1 base to trimming and J lost 6 bases, with 7 bases between them.

The V gene is TRBV27, the J gene TRBJ2-4, with 10 bases aligning to TRBD1. Germline trimming cut 3 bases from V and 1 base from J; bases unmatched to any gene: 3. In germline, CDR1 is MNHEY, CDR2 SMNVEV (reference sequence). This CDR3 comprises 16 residues. In DNA, the CDR3 is TGTGCCAGCAGTTTGACAGGGGGCATGGCCAAAAACATTCAGTACTTC. Residues: CASSLTGGMAKNIQYF.

This clonotype was seen ten or more times. This rearrangement joins TRBV29-1 to TRBJ2-3; D gene uncertain. Trimming left V 5 bases short and J 2 bases short, with 11 bases between. This CDR3 is built from 13 residues. CDR1 is SQVTM, CDR2 ANQGSEA, per germline. The CDR3 region is CSVRGKTTDTQYF. The CDR3 nucleotides are TGCAGCGTTCGAGGCAAAACCACAGATACGCAGTATTTT.

The chain has TRBV5-1 and TRBJ2-2; D is unresolved. This CDR3 spans 12 amino acids. V was pared by 4 bases and J by 6 bases, with 7 bases between. Germline V lookup: CDR1 SGHRS, CDR2 YFSETQ. DNA for the CDR3: TGCGCCAGCAGCCCGGAGCCCGGGGAGCTGTTTTTT. Protein: CASSPEPGELFF.

J is TRBJ2-5 and V is TRBV20-1; the match to TRBD1 covers 9 bases. There are 14 residues in the CDR3. The J segment lost 7 bases and the V segment lost 7 bases, leaving 13 bases of the junction unmatched. Germline V gene lookup returns CDR1 DFQATT and CDR2 SNEGSKA (reference sequence). The CDR3 coding sequence is TGCAGTGGCGGGACAGGGACTTTGATGGGGACCCAGTACTTC. Protein product: CSGGTGTLMGTQYF.

The rearrangement joins TRBV6-1 to TRBJ2-2; D gene unclear. Per germline, CDR1 MNHNS and CDR2 SASEGT. V was shortened by 11 bases and J by 0 bases, with 10 bases between the two germline ends. This CDR3 is built from 13 residues. CDR3 bases: TGTGCCTACAGAGAGACGAACACCGGGGAGCTGTTTTTT. Its protein product is CAYRETNTGELFF.

The sample holds a few counts of this clonotype. The rearrangement uses TRBV6-5 and TRBJ2-1, with TRBD2 matching over 7 bases. Germline trimming cut 7 bases from V and 9 bases from J; bases unmatched to any gene: 6. CDR1 and CDR2 (germline): MNHEY, SVGAGI. This CDR3 spans 12 amino acids. As DNA, the CDR3 is TGTGCCAGCAAAATAGCGGGTGCTGAGCAGTTCTTC. This sequence encodes CASKIAGAEQFF.

V and J are TRBV7-9 and TRBJ1-1, with a weak D call TRBD1 (6 bases). Germline lookup yields CDR1 SEHNR and CDR2 FQNEAQ (reference sequence). The V end was cut by 5 bases, the J end by 8 bases, with 9 bases between. This CDR3 has 11 residues. CDR3 sequence reads: CASSHGQEAFF. The CDR3 DNA is TGTGCCAGCAGCCACGGACAGGAAGCTTTCTTT.

The V and J genes are TRBV6-4 and TRBJ2-5; 13 nucleotides line up with TRBD2. The length of the CDR3 is 17 residues. V was clipped by 3 bases and J by 5 bases; unmatched bases: 9. The V gene's germline CDR1 is MRHNA and CDR2 SNTAGT. In DNA form, the CDR3 reads TGTGCCAGCAGTGATCCACTTGGACTAGCGGGAGATGAGACCCAGTACTTC. Amino acid sequence: CASSDPLGLAGDETQYF.

This clonotype has ten or more counts. V and J are TRBV29-1 and TRBJ2-1; D unclear. This CDR3 has 10 amino acids. Looked up from germline, CDR1 is SQVTM and CDR2 is ANQGSEA. The ends were cut back, 5 bases at V and 7 bases at J, with 6 bases in the middle. CDR3 nucleotide sequence: TGCAGCGTTTACGTGAATGAGCAGTTCTTC. Protein sequence: CSVYVNEQFF.

In its sample, this clonotype was seen a few times. The rearrangement links TRBV11-2 to TRBJ1-2; no clear D gene. The CDR3 has 14 amino acids. V was pared by 1 base and J by 6 bases, with 12 bases between. Looked up from germline, CDR1 is SGHAT and CDR2 is FQNNGV. The CDR3 is CASSLAGYGDGYTF. The DNA for the CDR3 is TGTGCCAGCAGCTTAGCGGGATATGGAGATGGCTACACCTTC.

This clonotype has at least ten counts. Relative to the germline gene, one junction end is altered; a read error may explain this. The J gene is TRBJ2-6, the V gene TRBV5-1; D gene uncertain. Germline loops: CDR1 SGHRS, CDR2 YFSETQ. CDR3 length: 14 residues. CDR3 nucleotide sequence: TGTGCCAGCAGTTTACGCTCTGGGGCCAACGTCCTGACTTTC. It codes for CASSLRSGANVLTF.

This clonotype has at least ten counts. This rearrangement joins TRBV12-3 or TRBV12-4 to TRBJ2-2, with D unclear. The CDR3 contains 14 residues. V lost 1 base, J lost 8 bases, and 11 bases lay in between. The CDR3 protein is CASSLVGSRGELFF. For the CDR3, the DNA is TGTGCCAGCAGTTTAGTGGGTAGCCGTGGGGAGCTGTTTTTT.

This chain connects TRBV7-2 to TRBJ2-1; D is undetermined. CDR3 length: 15 residues. Per germline, CDR1 SGHTA and CDR2 FQGNSA. Trimming left V 3 bases short and J 5 bases short, with 14 bases between. Here the CDR3 reads CASSLWATEDNEQFF. The CDR3 DNA follows: TGTGCCAGCAGCTTGTGGGCCACAGAGGACAATGAGCAGTTCTTC. The full variable domain, with the rest looked up from reference TRBV7-2 and TRBJ2-1, is GAGVSQSPSNKVTEKGKDVELRCDPISGHTALYWYRQSLGQGLEFLIYFQGNSAPDKSGLPSDRFSAERTGGSVSTLTIQRTQQEDSAVYLCASSLWATEDNEQFFGPGTRLTVL.

The gene calls are TRBV12-5 and TRBJ2-3, with D unclear. The V end was cut by 2 bases, the J end by 6 bases, with 9 bases between. This CDR3 comprises 13 residues. Germline CDR1 is LGHNT and CDR2 is FRNRAP. The CDR3 nucleotides are TGTGCTAGTGGTTTGTACGGGCTCGATACGCAGTATTTT. Translation gives CASGLYGLDTQYF.

This clonotype was found a few times. The V gene is TRBV4-3, the J gene TRBJ2-3, with a tentative D call TRBD1 (5 bases). The CDR3 runs to 15 residues. V was pared by 1 base and J by 6 bases, with 14 bases between. Germline CDR1 and CDR2: LGHNA and YSLEER. Written as DNA, the CDR3 is TGCGCCAGCAGCCAAGTCGACAGACCCCAGGATACGCAGTATTTT. Encoded protein: CASSQVDRPQDTQYF.

The CDR3 loop is CASSPLPTSGSYEQYF. CDR3 coding DNA: TGTGCCAGCTCACCACTTCCGACTAGCGGGAGTTACGAGCAGTACTTC. The chain links TRBV18 to TRBJ2-7; 12 positions agree with TRBD2. CDR3 length equals 16 residues. V was pared by 1 base and J by 4 bases, with 5 bases of the junction left unmatched. Germline loops: CDR1 KGHSH, CDR2 LQKENI.